This T cell receptor (beta chain) was identified in a study of control samples from healthy donors and cancer patients. The table came from immunoSEQ multiplex PCR; TCRdb's copy has only in-frame clones and leaves some out. The top ten hold roughly 1.3% of the sample, which has under 85,000 clones, over 85% seen once. This clone is medium-sized within its sample. The CDR3 contains 15 residues. CDR1 and CDR2 (germline): MGHRA, YSYEKL. The V gene end was trimmed by 4 bases and the J gene end by 3 bases; junction bases not matched to a gene: 8. Sequencing used PBMCs. The receptor was derived from a woman between 40 and 55 years old with lung cancer. This rearrangement joins TRBV4-1 to TRBJ1-1; the match to TRBD1 covers 7 bases. The CDR3 protein is CASSPETGRDTEAFF. CDR3 sequence (DNA): TGCGCCAGCAGCCCTGAGACAGGGAGGGACACTGAAGCTTTCTTT.